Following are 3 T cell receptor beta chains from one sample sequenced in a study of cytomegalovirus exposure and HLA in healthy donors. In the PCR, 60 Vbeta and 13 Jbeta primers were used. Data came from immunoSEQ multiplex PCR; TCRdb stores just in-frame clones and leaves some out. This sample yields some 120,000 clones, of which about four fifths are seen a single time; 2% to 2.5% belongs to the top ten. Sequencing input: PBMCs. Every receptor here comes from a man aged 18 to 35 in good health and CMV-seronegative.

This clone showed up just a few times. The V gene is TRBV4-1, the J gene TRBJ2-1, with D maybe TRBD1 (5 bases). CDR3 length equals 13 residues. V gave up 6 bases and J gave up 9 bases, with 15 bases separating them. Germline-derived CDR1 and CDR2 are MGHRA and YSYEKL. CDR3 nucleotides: TGCGCCAGCAGACGCGACAGAGCTAGTGAGCAGTTCTTC. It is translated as CASRRDRASEQFF.

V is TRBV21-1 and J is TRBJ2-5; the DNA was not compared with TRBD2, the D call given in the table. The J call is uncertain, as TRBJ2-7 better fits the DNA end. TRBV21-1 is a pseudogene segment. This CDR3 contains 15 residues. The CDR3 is CASSKVGAGGSEQYF. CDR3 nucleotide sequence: TGTGCCAGCAGCAAAGTTGGAGCGGGAGGGAGCGAGCAGTACTTC.

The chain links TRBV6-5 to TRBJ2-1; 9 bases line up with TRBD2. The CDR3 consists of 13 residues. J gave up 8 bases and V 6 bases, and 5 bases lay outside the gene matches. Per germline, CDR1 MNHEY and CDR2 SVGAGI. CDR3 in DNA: TGTGCCAGCAGGTCTAGCGGGAACGATGAGCAGTTCTTC. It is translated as CASRSSGNDEQFF.